A single sample gave rise to the 11 T cell receptor beta chains below, sequenced in a study of human T cells and chemical hapten exposure. As for time point: patch test 1, 2 weeks after DPC sensitization. Regarding treatment: therapeutic diphenylcyclopropenone sensitization with weekly scalp DPC. Each CDR3 protein gets one entry after TCRdb re-called the RACE reads with MiXCR. The sample holds about 83,000 distinct CDR3 sequences, around 7.8% seen once. The sequencing here drew on whole blood, taken in connection with sensitization to the hapten diphenylcyclopropenone (DPC). These receptors came from a woman aged 30 to 39 with alopecia areata. Some clones in this sample may be carry-over from other donors' samples.

As to this clonotype: Just one base apart from a much larger clone, this may be a read error. The DNA of the CDR3 is TGTGCCAGCAGTTTAGGGCTGGAGCGCTATGACTACACCTTC. Translated: CASSLGLERYDYTF. The rearrangement links TRBV12-3 or TRBV12-4 to TRBJ1-2; D unresolved. The CDR3 is 14 residues long.

The chain is built from TRBV12-3 or TRBV12-4 and TRBJ1-2; D remains unclear. V was cut by 2 bases and J by 7 bases, with 11 bases left in between. The CDR3 sequence is 13 residues long. Here the CDR3 reads CASSLRDLGGYTF. The CDR3 region has the DNA TGTGCCAGCAGTTTAAGAGACTTGGGTGGCTACACCTTC.

The chain couples TRBV7-9 to TRBJ2-2; weak D call: TRBD1 (5 bases). V lost 1 base, J lost 5 bases, and 8 bases lay in between. The CDR3 covers 14 residues. Germline CDR1 reads SEHNR; CDR2 reads FQNEAQ (reference sequence). CDR3 in DNA: TGTGCCAGCAGCTTAGGGGGCTGGACCGGGGAGCTGTTTTTT. Its protein is CASSLGGWTGELFF.

This clonotype has a count of ten or more. The chain uses TRBV7-9 and TRBJ2-4, with D unclear. Germline values: CDR1 SEHNR, CDR2 FQNEAQ (reference sequence). With 5 bases removed from V and 6 bases from J, the gap between germline ends came to 17 bases. CDR3 length: 15 residues. The CDR3, as DNA: TGTGCCAGCAGCCCCCCGTTTAGAATCGGAAACATTCAGTACTTC. Translating gives CASSPPFRIGNIQYF.

The rearrangement links TRBV7-9 to TRBJ2-2; D is unresolved. CDR3 length equals 15 residues. Germline V CDR1 and CDR2: SEHNR, FQNEAQ (reference sequence). The V gene lost 5 bases and the J gene lost 1 base, with 11 bases spanning the gap. The CDR3 protein is CASSLFGVNTGELFF. CDR3 nucleotides: TGTGCCAGCAGCCTCTTTGGTGTGAACACCGGGGAGCTGTTTTTT.

Turning to this clonotype: Given a much more abundant clone one base away, this may be a read error. The chain carries TRBV12-3 or TRBV12-4 and TRBJ2-2; 9 bases fit TRBD2. This CDR3 spans 16 amino acids. V shed 3 bases and J 4 bases; nucleotides not matched to a gene: 6. Here the CDR3 reads CASSLRLGLATGELFF. For the CDR3, the DNA is TGTGCCAGCAGTTTGCGACTGGGACTAGCCACCGGGGAGCTGTTTTTT.

This clonotype was observed a handful of times. The V gene is TRBV30, the J gene TRBJ1-3, with D maybe TRBD1 (5 bases). Trimming took off 3 bases at V and 0 bases at J, with 9 bases between the two ends. This CDR3 contains 14 residues. Looked up from germline, CDR1 is GTSNPN and CDR2 is SVGIG (reference sequence). The CDR3 coding sequence is TGTGCCTGGAGAACAGGAAACTCTGGAAACACCATATATTTT. It translates to CAWRTGNSGNTIYF.

The chain combines TRBV12-3 or TRBV12-4 with TRBJ1-2; no clear D. Between the trimmed V and J ends, which lost 0 bases and 2 bases, there was a span of 7 bases. The CDR3 covers 14 residues. The CDR3 loop is CASSLAAGNYGYTF. Written as DNA, the CDR3 is TGTGCCAGCAGTTTAGCGGCCGGGAACTATGGCTACACCTTC.

V usage is TRBV6-2 or TRBV6-3 and J usage is TRBJ1-1, with D possibly being TRBD1 (5 bases). The length of the CDR3 is 15 residues. Germline CDR1 reads MNHEY; CDR2 reads SVGEGT. Trimming left V 1 base short and J 1 base short, with 10 bases between. The CDR3 loop reads CASSYLRGPNTEAFF. In DNA form, the CDR3 reads TGTGCCAGCAGTTACTTAAGGGGCCCGAACACTGAAGCTTTCTTT.

This clonotype was seen at least ten times. The chain employs TRBV20-1 and TRBJ2-3, with 8 nucleotides matching TRBD2. V trimming: 6 bases; J trimming: 2 bases; junction bases outside the gene matches: 7. The CDR3 length is 14 residues. Germline V CDR1 and CDR2: DFQATT, SNEGSKA (reference sequence). This CDR3 reads CSASRGGTTDTQYF. For the CDR3, the DNA is TGCAGTGCGAGTCGGGGGGGGACCACAGATACGCAGTATTTT.

In its sample, this clonotype was seen many times. The gene calls are TRBV7-3 and TRBJ2-1, with 13 bases that match TRBD2. With V trimmed by 4 bases and J by 5 bases, 5 bases remained unmatched. Germline lookup yields CDR1 SGHTA and CDR2 FQGTGA. This CDR3 spans 16 amino acids. The CDR3, as DNA: TGTGCCAGCAGCTCCAGAGGGACTAGCGGGAACAATGAGCAGTTCTTC. Translating it yields CASSSRGTSGNNEQFF.